In its sample, the clone carrying this T cell receptor (beta chain) was seen many times. The antigen is unknown. CDR3 length: 18 residues. The V segment lost 5 bases and the J segment 4 bases; nucleotides outside the gene matches: 13. Germline V CDR1 and CDR2: SGHTA, FQGNSA. TCRalpha and TCRbeta libraries used 5'RACE with constant-segment primers and UMIs. Each CDR3 protein gets one entry after TCRdb re-called the 5' RACE reads with MiXCR. The sample lists about 140,000 distinct CDR3 sequences; 11% to 15% were seen once. This sample is part of a study of T-cell memory formation after mild COVID-19. Study results and limitations: The appearance of some responding clones in pre-infection memory suggested that cross-reactive memory joined.

The chain couples TRBV7-2 to TRBJ2-3, with 12 bases identical to TRBD2. This sequence was found in an adult woman who had mild COVID-19 (a few samples of this study predate the infection). Cell type and time point are not known. Sequencing was performed on PBMCs or a T cell subset sorted from them (not recorded which). The CDR3 DNA reads TGTGCCAGCAGCACTTTGGTTCTAGCGGGGGGGCTGTCAGATACGCAGTATTTT. It yields the protein CASSTLVLAGGLSDTQYF.